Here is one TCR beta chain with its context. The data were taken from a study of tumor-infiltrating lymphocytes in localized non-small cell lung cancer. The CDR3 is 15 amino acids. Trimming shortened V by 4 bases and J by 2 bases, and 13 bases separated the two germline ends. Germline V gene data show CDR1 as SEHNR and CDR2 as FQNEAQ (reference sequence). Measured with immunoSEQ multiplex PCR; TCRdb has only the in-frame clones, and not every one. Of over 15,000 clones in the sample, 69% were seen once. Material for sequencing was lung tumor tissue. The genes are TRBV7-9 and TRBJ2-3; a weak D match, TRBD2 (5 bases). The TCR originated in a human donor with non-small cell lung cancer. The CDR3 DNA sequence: TGTGCCAGCAGCTACGCACACGGGATCACAGATACGCAGTATTTT. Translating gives CASSYAHGITDTQYF.